Listed here is a single T cell receptor beta chain. This sample was included in a study of blood T cells in healthy people across ages. Then a second PCR, running about 6 to 12 cycles, was carried out with a sample-barcoded 5' primer and a J-beta primer mix. In TCRdb, the 5' RACE reads were re-called with MiXCR into one record per CDR3 protein. The sample lists roughly 570,000 distinct CDR3 sequences; 25% to 30% were seen once. V lost 3 bases to trimming and J lost 6 bases; unmatched junction nucleotides: 4. CDR1 is ENHRY and CDR2 is SYGVKD in the germline V gene. The CDR3 is 14 amino acids. This receptor was taken from a woman aged 70-85 years in good health. The sample consisted of blood. V is TRBV10-3 and J is TRBJ2-2, with 7 bases that match TRBD1. Here the CDR3 DNA reads TGTGCCATCAGTGAACGGGACAGCTCCGGGGAGCTGTTTTTT. The encoded protein is CAISERDSSGELFF.